This T cell receptor beta chain is from a study of monozygotic twins with inflammatory bowel disease (dated by TCRdb to between 2018 and 2021). A note on the overall study: A total of about 28 monozygotic twin pairs were included in the full study, comprising nine German pairs (four IBD-concordant, five IBD-discordant) and 19 IBD-discordant Danish pairs. The search for disease-associated traits relied mainly on comparing IBD patients with their genetically identical healthy co-twins within discordant pairs. Each individual had, on average, about 151 000 unique TCRalpha sequences and 181 000 unique TCRbeta sequences available for analysis.

The library was produced with 5' RACE. Preparation of each TCR library used 3,000 to 3,500 ng of total RNA. cDNA was synthesized with SMARTScribe reverse transcriptase in eight separate reactions per sample. During cDNA synthesis, unique molecular identifiers containing a 6-nucleotide sample barcode were introduced by template switching. Amplification of TCRalpha and TCRbeta cDNA involved two nested PCRs of 16 and 9 cycles, and each PCR was followed by bead purification. Before amplification, cDNA was treated with uracil DNA-glycosylase and purified using the QIAquick PCR purification kit. The second PCR was the step at which Illumina TruSeq-compatible adapters and sample-specific barcodes were added. TapeStation and Qubit were used to check library quality and concentration, and roughly 5 ng of each library went into the pool. The pooled libraries were sequenced with 2 x 100 bp reads and custom sequencing primers on an Illumina HiSeq2500 single-index Rapid Run. In the authors' own workflow: MiGEC version 1.2.6 was used for UMI-based consensus assembly, which corrected PCR and sequencing errors. MiXCR version 2.1.1 handled V(D)J alignment, clonotype assembly and CDR3 extraction. Normalisation of gene usage, clonotype sharing and MAIT/NKT TCR abundance was achieved by analysing the top 1000, 10 000 and 20 000 clonotypes per sample. Diversity was computed as the inverse Simpson index with the vegan R package after downsampling to 27 000 UMIs. Paired Mann-Whitney U tests were applied to discordant twin pairs, with Benjamini-Hochberg correction for multiple testing. After TCRdb reprocessed the reads, each CDR3 protein sequence was kept as one row, without DNA. It is TCRdb's table, rather than the study itself, that gives the V and J calls and clone size. The sample table includes 300,000 to 350,000 distinct CDR3 sequences. The ten biggest clones cover approximately 2% of the sample.

Reading from cysteine to phenylalanine, the CDR3 counts 17 amino acids. The DNA is not on file. The germline V gene (reference sequence) sets CDR1 to SGHNT and CDR2 to YYREEE. What the research found in general, with its limitations: No single strong signal or clonotype linked to IBD turned up in the results, so the idea that one exists was not supported. The analysis was unable to tell apart different T cell subtypes. Because patients were on differing immunosuppressive treatments, the repertoires may have picked up extra background noise and inter-individual variability. Compared with healthy twins, IBD patients shared fewer clonotypes with other individuals, and the difference was most pronounced in patients with signs of disease activity. A decrease in TCRbeta repertoire diversity, as measured by inverse Simpson index, was observed in IBD patients compared with their healthy co-twins. Concordant and discordant twins showed no difference in repertoire similarity, possibly because of limited statistical power.

Details on this clonotype: Its target antigen remains unknown.

From each donor, an approximately 2.4 ml peripheral blood sample was collected into PAXgene tubes and kept at -80 degrees C. Total RNA was isolated from whole blood with the PAXgene blood miRNA kit on an automated QIAcube, without T cell sorting. Peripheral blood from monozygotic twin pairs who were concordant or discordant for inflammatory bowel disease underwent deep TCRalpha and TCRbeta repertoire profiling using unique molecular barcoding. Smoking habits were recorded for all twin pairs, and individuals were classified as current, former or never smokers. Input material: blood. The TCR sequence derives from a human donor with ulcerative colitis or Crohn's disease, or a healthy co-twin of an affected twin (not recorded which). The chain couples TRBV5-4 to TRBJ2-4; without DNA, the TCRdb call of TRBD1 cannot be checked. CDR3 protein: CASSLDFGGLAKNIQYF.